This T cell receptor (beta chain) stems from a study of siplizumab effects on memory and regulatory T cells. Overall study findings and caveats: Naive T cells seemed more diverse than memory cells; they also seemed major alloresponse contributors. A small minority of alloreactive clones were mapped to unstimulated subsets. Significantly reduced by siplizumab was the cumulative frequency of alloreactive sequences, namely those traceable to unstimulated CD4+ memory cells.

This CDR3 has 13 residues. V lost 3 bases and J 6 bases, leaving 9 bases between the germline ends. The germline CDR1 and CDR2 sequences are KGHSH and LQKENI. As to this clone: The target antigen is unknown.

Assays examined roughly 9.2 x 10^4 TCR templates per sample. TCRdb keeps only in-frame clones here, not all; method: immunoSEQ multiplex PCR. The sample includes approximately 100,000 clones, roughly nine tenths of them seen just once. This TCR was sampled from a human donor in good health. The sequencing sample was made of Tregs sorted from blood. This chain uses TRBV18 with TRBJ2-1; the D is unclear. CDR3 protein: CASSPVLPNEQFF. CDR3 bases: TGTGCCAGCTCACCGGTACTTCCCAATGAGCAGTTCTTC.